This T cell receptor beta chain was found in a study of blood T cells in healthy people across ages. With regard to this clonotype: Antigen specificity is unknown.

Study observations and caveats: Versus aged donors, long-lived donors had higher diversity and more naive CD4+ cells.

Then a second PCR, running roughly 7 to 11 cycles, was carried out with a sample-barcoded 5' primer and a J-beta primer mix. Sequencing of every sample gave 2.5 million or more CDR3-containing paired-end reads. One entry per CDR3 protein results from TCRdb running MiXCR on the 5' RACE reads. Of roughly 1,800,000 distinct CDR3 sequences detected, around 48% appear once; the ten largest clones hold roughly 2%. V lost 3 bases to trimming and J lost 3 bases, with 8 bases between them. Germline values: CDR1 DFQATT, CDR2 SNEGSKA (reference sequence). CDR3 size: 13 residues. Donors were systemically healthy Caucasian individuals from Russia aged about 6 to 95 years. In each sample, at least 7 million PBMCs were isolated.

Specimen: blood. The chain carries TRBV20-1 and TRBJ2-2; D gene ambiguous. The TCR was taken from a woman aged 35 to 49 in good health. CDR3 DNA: TGCAGTGCTAGGGGTCGGTACACCGGGGAGCTGTTTTTT. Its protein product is CSARGRYTGELFF.